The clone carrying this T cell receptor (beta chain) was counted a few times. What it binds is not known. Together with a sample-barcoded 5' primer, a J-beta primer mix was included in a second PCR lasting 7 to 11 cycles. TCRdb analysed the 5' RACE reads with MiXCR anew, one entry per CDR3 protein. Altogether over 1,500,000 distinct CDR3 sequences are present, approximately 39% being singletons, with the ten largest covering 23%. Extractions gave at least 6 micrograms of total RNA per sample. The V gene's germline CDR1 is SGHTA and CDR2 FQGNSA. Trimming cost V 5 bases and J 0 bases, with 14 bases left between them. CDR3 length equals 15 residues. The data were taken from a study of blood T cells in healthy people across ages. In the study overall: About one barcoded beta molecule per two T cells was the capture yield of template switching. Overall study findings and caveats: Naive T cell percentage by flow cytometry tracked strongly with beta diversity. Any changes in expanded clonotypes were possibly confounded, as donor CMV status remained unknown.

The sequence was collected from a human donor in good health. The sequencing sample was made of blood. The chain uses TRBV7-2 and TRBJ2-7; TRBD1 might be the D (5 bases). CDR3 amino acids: CASSLHRTVSYEQYF. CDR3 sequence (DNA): TGTGCCAGCAGCCTACACAGGACCGTCTCCTACGAGCAGTACTTC. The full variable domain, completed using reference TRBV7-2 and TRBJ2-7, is GAGVSQSPSNKVTEKGKDVELRCDPISGHTALYWYRQSLGQGLEFLIYFQGNSAPDKSGLPSDRFSAERTGGSVSTLTIQRTQQEDSAVYLCASSLHRTVSYEQYFGPGTRLTVT.